These 5 T cell receptor beta chains share one sample of origin, sequenced in a study of blood T cell repertoires in COVID-19. Data came from immunoSEQ multiplex PCR; TCRdb stores just in-frame clones and leaves some out. The data show under 450,000 clones, more than 85% seen once. Sequenced: PBMCs or T cells enriched from blood (not recorded which). The source of these receptors is a woman aged 40 to 50 who had been exposed to COVID-19.

The rearrangement joins TRBV11-1 to TRBJ1-2, with unresolved D. CDR3 length: 15 amino acids. V was cut by 1 base and J by 2 bases, with 11 bases left in between. Germline CDR1 is SGHAT and CDR2 is FQDESV (reference sequence). The CDR3 reads CASSLGSGINYGYTF. The CDR3 DNA sequence: TGTGCCAGCAGCTTAGGGTCGGGGATCAACTATGGCTACACCTTC.

The chain has TRBV18 and TRBJ1-4; the D is unclear. The CDR3 runs to 17 residues. In germline, CDR1 is KGHSH, CDR2 LQKENI. Trimming left V 1 base short and J 4 bases short, with 16 bases between. The CDR3 loop reads CASSPQNSQKLNEKLFF. The CDR3 bases are TGTGCCAGCTCACCACAAAACAGCCAAAAGCTTAATGAAAAACTGTTTTTT.

On this clone: The junction departs from germline at one end; a sequencing error may be responsible. The chain couples TRBV7-7 to TRBJ2-3; 11 nucleotides line up with TRBD2. The CDR3 has 16 residues. Germline-derived CDR1 and CDR2 are SSHAT and FNYEAQ (reference sequence). In DNA form, the CDR3 reads TGTGCTAGCAGCCCCTTGACTAGCGGGACGACAGATACGCAGTATTTT. Protein: CASSPLTSGTTDTQYF.

The chain joins TRBV5-6 to TRBJ2-7, with D possibly matching TRBD2 (7 bases). The CDR3 totals 15 residues. Per the germline V gene, CDR1 is SGHDT and CDR2 is YYEEEE. With 2 bases removed from V and 4 bases from J, the gap between germline ends came to 16 bases. CDR3 nucleotides: TGTGCCAGCAGCTTTCTAAGGGGGGGCTTATACGAGCAGTACTTC. Translating it yields CASSFLRGGLYEQYF.

The V and J genes are TRBV7-9 and TRBJ1-4; 7 positions agree with TRBD1. The germline V gene encodes CDR1 SEHNR and CDR2 FQNEAQ (reference sequence). The J segment lost 7 bases and the V segment lost 2 bases, leaving 19 bases of the junction unmatched. The CDR3 is 19 residues long. CDR3: CASSLFPQESGGSREKLFF. CDR3 nucleotide sequence: TGTGCCAGCAGCTTATTCCCCCAGGAATCAGGGGGAAGTCGTGAAAAACTGTTTTTT.